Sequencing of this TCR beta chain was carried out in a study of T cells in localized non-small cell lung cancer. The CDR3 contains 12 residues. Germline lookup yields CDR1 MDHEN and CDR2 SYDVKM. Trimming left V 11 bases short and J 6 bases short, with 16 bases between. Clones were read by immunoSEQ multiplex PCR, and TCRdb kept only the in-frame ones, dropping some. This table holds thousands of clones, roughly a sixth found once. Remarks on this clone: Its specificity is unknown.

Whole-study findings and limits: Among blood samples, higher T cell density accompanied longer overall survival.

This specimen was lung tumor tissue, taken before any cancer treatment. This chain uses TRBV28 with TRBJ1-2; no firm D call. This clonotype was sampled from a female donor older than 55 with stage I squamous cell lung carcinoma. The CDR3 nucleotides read TGTGCCTCCATGGGCGCGGTCGATGGCTACACCTTC. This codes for CASMGAVDGYTF.